The 15 T cell receptor beta chains below all came from one sample that was sequenced in a study of control samples from healthy donors and cancer patients. Assay: immunoSEQ multiplex PCR; the TCRdb copy retains only in-frame clones and omits some. Of 75,000 to 100,000 clones listed, roughly four fifths are singletons. The sequencing sample was made of blood. The receptors come from a man aged 55-75 years in good health.

The chain has TRBV19 and TRBJ1-4, with 9 bases aligning to TRBD1. With 0 bases clipped from V and 8 bases from J, the junction kept 13 bases outside the gene matches. The germline CDR1 and CDR2 sequences are LNHDA and SQIVND (reference sequence). CDR3 length: 18 residues. This CDR3 is CASSIDAPAGQGEEKLFF. The CDR3 DNA reads TGTGCCAGTAGTATAGATGCACCGGCGGGACAGGGCGAAGAAAAACTGTTTTTT.

The count of this clone is one. The chain links TRBV19 to TRBJ2-1, with 7 bases fitting TRBD1. This CDR3 region has 13 residues. V dropped 5 bases and J dropped 10; count of bases not matched to a gene: 8. From germline, CDR1 is LNHDA and CDR2 SQIVND (reference sequence). The CDR3: CASSPRGSAEQFF. The CDR3, as DNA: TGTGCCAGTAGTCCCAGGGGGTCAGCGGAGCAGTTCTTC.

This clone was observed a few times. The chain's CDR3 is CASSEALAGSYEQYF. The CDR3 DNA reads TGTGCCAGCAGTGAAGCGCTTGCTGGTTCCTACGAGCAGTACTTC. This chain joins TRBV2 and TRBJ2-7; D is unresolved. Between the trimmed V and J ends, which lost 0 bases and 1 base, there was a span of 10 bases. CDR1 is SNHLY, CDR2 FYNNEI, per germline. The length of the CDR3 is 15 residues.

The rearrangement joins TRBV12-3 or TRBV12-4 to TRBJ1-2; D possibly corresponds to TRBD1 (5 bases). CDR3 length: 13 residues. V lost 6 bases and J 4 bases, leaving 12 bases between the germline ends. The CDR3 here is CASSPGRSYGYTF. For the CDR3, the DNA is TGTGCCAGCAGCCCGGGACGAAGCTATGGCTACACCTTC.

The CDR3 coding sequence is TGTGCCTGGAGTTACCAGGGCGAAAAACTGTTTTTT. This encodes CAWSYQGEKLFF. The V gene is TRBV30, the J gene TRBJ1-4; tentative D call: TRBD1 (5 bases). V lost 2 bases and J lost 8, with 9 bases in between. Germline V gives CDR1 GTSNPN, CDR2 SVGIG (reference sequence). The CDR3 is made up of 12 amino acids. The complete variable domain, with remaining parts taken from reference TRBV30 and TRBJ1-4, reads SQTIHQWPATLVQPVGSPLSLECTVEGTSNPNLYWYRQAAGRGLQLLFYSVGIGQISSEVPQNLSASRPQDRQFILSSKKLLLSDSGFYLCAWSYQGEKLFFGSGTQLSVL.

This rearrangement joins TRBV28 to TRBJ1-4, with D possibly matching TRBD1 (6 bases). The V end was cut by 6 bases, the J end by 0 bases, with 11 bases between. Germline CDR1 and CDR2: MDHEN and SYDVKM. The CDR3 runs 15 residues. The DNA of the CDR3 is TGTGCCAGCAGAACCGGGGGCGCAACTAATGAAAAACTGTTTTTT. Translation: CASRTGGATNEKLFF.

The J gene is TRBJ1-4, the V gene TRBV11-2, with TRBD1 matching over 8 bases. V dropped 5 bases and J dropped 3; count of bases not matched to a gene: 2. Germline V gene sequence: CDR1 SGHAT, CDR2 FQNNGV. CDR3 length: 14 amino acids. The CDR3 region has the DNA TGTGCCAGCAGCACGACAGGGGCTAATGAAAAACTGTTTTTT. Its translation: CASSTTGANEKLFF.

In this sample, this clone turned up a few times. The V and J genes are TRBV7-3 and TRBJ2-5, with 8 bases identical to TRBD2. The CDR3 is made up of 15 amino acids. Germline trimming cut 1 base from V and 7 bases from J; bases unmatched to any gene: 8. Germline values: CDR1 SGHTA, CDR2 FQGTGA. The CDR3 region is CASSLRAGGLGTQYF. DNA for the CDR3: TGTGCCAGCAGCTTAAGGGCGGGGGGCCTCGGGACCCAGTACTTC.

The chain recombines TRBV28 with TRBJ2-7; D remains unclear. Germline V gives CDR1 MDHEN, CDR2 SYDVKM. The CDR3 length is 10 residues. V lost 8 bases and J 4 bases, leaving 6 bases between the germline ends. In DNA form, the CDR3 reads TGTGCCAGCGGACGATACGAGCAGTACTTC. Amino acids: CASGRYEQYF.

In DNA form, the CDR3 reads TGCGCCAGCAGTGAGTCTACAGGGGTCTACGAGCAGTACTTC. This sequence encodes CASSESTGVYEQYF. J is TRBJ2-7 and V is TRBV10-1; 7 nucleotides agree with TRBD1. This CDR3 contains 14 residues. Germline V gives CDR1 WNHNN, CDR2 SYGVQD (reference sequence). Trimming removed 0 bases from V and 3 bases from J; junction bases left unmatched: 2.

The chain has TRBV18 and TRBJ1-5, with D uncertain. V lost 3 bases and J lost 3, with 12 bases in between. Germline assignment: CDR1 KGHSH and CDR2 LQKENI. This CDR3 region has 15 residues. The DNA of the CDR3 is TGTGCCAGCTCACCTGAAAACAGCTTCAATCAGCCCCAGCATTTT. This codes for CASSPENSFNQPQHF. Looking up the rest from reference TRBV18 and TRBJ1-5 gives the full variable domain: NAGVMQNPRHLVRRRGQEARLRCSPMKGHSHVYWYRQLPEEGLKFMVYLQKENIIDESGMPKERFSAEFPKEGPSILRIQQVVRGDSAAYFCASSPENSFNQPQHFGDGTRLSIL.

V usage is TRBV14 and J usage is TRBJ1-4; the D is unclear. Germline loops: CDR1 SGHDN, CDR2 FVKESK. The CDR3 consists of 15 residues. V lost 1 base and J 0 bases, leaving 6 bases between the germline ends. The CDR3 DNA reads TGTGCCAGCAGCCAAGTGGGGTCAACTAATGAAAAACTGTTTTTT. It codes for CASSQVGSTNEKLFF.

The chain combines TRBV5-1 with TRBJ2-5; TRBD2 matches at 13 bases. From germline, CDR1 is SGHRS and CDR2 YFSETQ. This CDR3 spans 15 amino acids. V was clipped by 3 bases and J by 2 bases; unmatched bases: 1. The CDR3 region has the DNA TGCGCCAGCAGCTCGGGACTAGCGGGACAAGAGACCCAGTACTTC. It is translated as CASSSGLAGQETQYF.

The count of this clone is one. The genes are TRBV28 and TRBJ1-2; D not certain. CDR3 length equals 13 residues. Germline assignment: CDR1 MDHEN and CDR2 SYDVKM. Trimming left V 5 bases short and J 4 bases short, with 11 bases between. CDR3 nucleotide sequence: TGTGCCAGCAGTAAGGTCCTCCGCTATGGCTACACCTTC. As protein: CASSKVLRYGYTF.

This chain connects TRBV7-9 to TRBJ2-3; D is undetermined. The CDR3 consists of 15 residues. V lost 1 base and J 3 bases, leaving 11 bases between the germline ends. Germline loops: CDR1 SEHNR, CDR2 FQNEAQ (reference sequence). CDR3: CASSLEGLETDTQYF. In nucleotides, the CDR3 is TGTGCCAGCAGCTTAGAAGGGCTGGAGACAGATACGCAGTATTTT.